Presented here are 8 T cell receptor beta chains from one specimen sequenced in a study of T-cell memory formation after mild COVID-19 (dated by TCRdb to the early 2020s). Receptor amplification or capture employed 5' RACE. The sequencer listed for this sample is Illumina NovaSeq 6000. The public reads were reprocessed in TCRdb via fastp at Q25 and MiXCR, keeping in-frame beta chains. CDR3 protein sequences are deduplicated, and each keeps its most common genes and DNA. For this sample the table gives approximately 28,000 distinct CDR3 sequences, of which around 12% were detected only once. Of the sample, 15% is held by the ten largest clones. The specimen was PBMCs or a T cell subset sorted from them (not recorded which). The receptors here all came from an adult woman who had mild COVID-19 (a few samples of this study predate the infection). The sample titles of this study are shuffled in the database, so cell type and time point are left out; the donor was told from shared clones.

This clonotype was observed a handful of times. This chain links TRBV30 with TRBJ1-6; D is possibly TRBD1 (5 bases). V was trimmed by 3 bases and J by 5 bases, leaving 14 bases between them. Germline V CDR1 and CDR2: GTSNPN, SVGIG (reference sequence). CDR3 size: 15 residues. Written as DNA, the CDR3 is TGTGCCTGGAGGGAGGCAGGGCTGAATAATTCACCCCTCCACTTT. Protein sequence: CAWREAGLNNSPLHF. The full variable domain, in which reference TRBV30 and TRBJ1-6 provide the parts outside the CDR3, is SQTIHQWPATLVQPVGSPLSLECTVEGTSNPNLYWYRQAAGRGLQLLFYSVGIGQISSEVPQNLSASRPQDRQFILSSKKLLLSDSGFYLCAWREAGLNNSPLHFGNGTRLTVT.

Ten or more counts support this clonotype. This sequence joins TRBV7-2 and TRBJ2-3, with TRBD2 as a possible D gene (7 bases). With 4 bases removed from V and 4 bases from J, the gap between germline ends came to 21 bases. CDR3 length: 17 amino acids. CDR1 and CDR2 from the germline V gene are SGHTA and FQGNSA. The CDR3, as DNA: TGTGCCAGCAGCTACCGTAGGGGGGGAGGGCCGTCAGATACGCAGTATTTT. This codes for CASSYRRGGGPSDTQYF.

This clonotype was recorded at least ten times. The V and J genes are TRBV20-1 and TRBJ1-1; D call uncertain. Germline V gene data show CDR1 as DFQATT and CDR2 as SNEGSKA (reference sequence). V was shortened by 1 base and J by 3 bases, with 6 bases between the two germline ends. This CDR3 contains 12 residues. The CDR3 region is CSARGPDTEAFF. The CDR3 DNA reads TGCAGTGCTAGAGGTCCGGACACTGAAGCTTTCTTT.

The table lists this clonotype with many counts. The chain has TRBV15 and TRBJ2-3; D unclear. The CDR3 length is 14 residues. The V gene lost 2 bases and the J gene lost 5 bases, with 11 bases spanning the gap. Looked up from germline, CDR1 is LNHNV and CDR2 is YYDKDF (reference sequence). CDR3 sequence: CATSRSRLEDTQYF. The CDR3 DNA follows: TGTGCCACCAGCAGATCGCGCCTCGAAGATACGCAGTATTTT.

This clonotype was seen many times. This rearrangement joins TRBV5-1 to TRBJ2-1, with TRBD2 matching 11 bases. The CDR3 length is 15 residues. Germline loops: CDR1 SGHRS, CDR2 YFSETQ. V shed 5 bases and J 5 bases; nucleotides not matched to a gene: 6. The CDR3 DNA is TGCGCCAGCAGTGGGACTAGCGGTAAAAACAATGAGCAGTTCTTC. Translating it yields CASSGTSGKNNEQFF.

This clonotype was recorded many times. This sequence joins TRBV4-1 and TRBJ2-7; weak D call: TRBD2 (6 bases). Trimming removed 3 bases from V and 4 bases from J, with 13 bases in between. This CDR3 contains 14 residues. Per the germline V gene, CDR1 is MGHRA and CDR2 is YSYEKL. CDR3 sequence (DNA): TGCGCCAGCAGCCAGGGACTCCGGCCTTACGAGCAGTACTTC. This codes for CASSQGLRPYEQYF.

This clonotype was seen ten or more times. The chain uses TRBV7-3 and TRBJ2-3, with a possible D match to TRBD2 (6 bases). This CDR3 comprises 15 residues. V was clipped by 8 bases and J by 4 bases, with 19 bases between them. Germline V lookup: CDR1 SGHTA, CDR2 FQGTGA. CDR3 amino acids: CASSSQAGRADTQYF. The CDR3 DNA is TGTGCCAGCTCGAGCCAGGCGGGACGAGCAGATACGCAGTATTTT.

This clonotype was recorded at least ten times. The chain is built from TRBV28 and TRBJ2-3; D ambiguous. The CDR3 sequence is 15 residues long. V lost 5 bases to trimming and J lost 2 bases, with 14 bases between them. Germline loops: CDR1 MDHEN, CDR2 SYDVKM. The CDR3, as DNA: TGTGCCAGCAGTGATCCAACAAGGCACACAGATACGCAGTATTTT. Amino acids: CASSDPTRHTDTQYF.